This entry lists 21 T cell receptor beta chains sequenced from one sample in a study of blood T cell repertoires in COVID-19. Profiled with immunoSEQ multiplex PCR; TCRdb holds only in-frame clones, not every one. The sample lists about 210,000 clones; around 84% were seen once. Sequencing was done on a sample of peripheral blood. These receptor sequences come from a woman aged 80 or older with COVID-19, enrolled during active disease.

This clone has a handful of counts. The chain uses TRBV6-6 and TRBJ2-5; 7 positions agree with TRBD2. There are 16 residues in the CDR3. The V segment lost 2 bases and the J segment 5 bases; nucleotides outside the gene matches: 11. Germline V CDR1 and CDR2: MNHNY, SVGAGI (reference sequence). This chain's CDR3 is CASSYNGGGSAETQYF. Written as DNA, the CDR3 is TGTGCCAGCAGTTACAATGGGGGGGGATCTGCGGAGACCCAGTACTTC.

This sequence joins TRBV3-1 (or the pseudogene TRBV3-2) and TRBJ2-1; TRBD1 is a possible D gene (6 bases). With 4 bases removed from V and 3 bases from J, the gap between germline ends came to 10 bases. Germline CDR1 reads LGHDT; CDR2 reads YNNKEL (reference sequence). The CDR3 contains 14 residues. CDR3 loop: CASSPQGGYNEQFF. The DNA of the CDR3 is TGTGCCAGCAGCCCACAGGGTGGCTACAATGAGCAGTTCTTC.

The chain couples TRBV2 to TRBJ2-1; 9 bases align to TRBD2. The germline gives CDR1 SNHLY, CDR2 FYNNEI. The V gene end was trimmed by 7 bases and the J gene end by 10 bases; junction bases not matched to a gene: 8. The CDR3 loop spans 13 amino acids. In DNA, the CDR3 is TGTGCCAGCAACCGGCTAGCGGGGCGGGAGCAGTTCTTC. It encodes CASNRLAGREQFF.

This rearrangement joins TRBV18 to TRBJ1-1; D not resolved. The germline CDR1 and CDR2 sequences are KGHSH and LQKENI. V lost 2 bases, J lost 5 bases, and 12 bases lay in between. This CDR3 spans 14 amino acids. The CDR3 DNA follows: TGTGCCAGCTCACCATTCCATCCCCAAACTGAAGCTTTCTTT. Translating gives CASSPFHPQTEAFF.

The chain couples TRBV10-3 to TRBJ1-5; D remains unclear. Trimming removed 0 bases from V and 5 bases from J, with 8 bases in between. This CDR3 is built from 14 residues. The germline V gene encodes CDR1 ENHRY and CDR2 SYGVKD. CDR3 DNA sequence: TGTGCCATCAGTGAGTCGAGGCCAGATCAGCCCCAGCATTTT. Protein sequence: CAISESRPDQPQHF.

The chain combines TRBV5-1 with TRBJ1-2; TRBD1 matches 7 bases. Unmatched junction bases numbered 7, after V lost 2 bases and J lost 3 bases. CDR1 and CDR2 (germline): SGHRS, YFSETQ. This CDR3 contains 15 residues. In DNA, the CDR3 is TGCGCCAGCAGCTTAGAACCGGGACAGTACTATGGCTACACCTTC. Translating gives CASSLEPGQYYGYTF.

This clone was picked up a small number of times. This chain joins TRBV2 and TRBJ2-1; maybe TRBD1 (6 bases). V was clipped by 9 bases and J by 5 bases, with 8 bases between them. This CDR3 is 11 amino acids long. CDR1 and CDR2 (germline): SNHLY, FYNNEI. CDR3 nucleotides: TGTGCCAGTCAGGGGAACAATGAGCAGTTCTTC. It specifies CASQGNNEQFF.

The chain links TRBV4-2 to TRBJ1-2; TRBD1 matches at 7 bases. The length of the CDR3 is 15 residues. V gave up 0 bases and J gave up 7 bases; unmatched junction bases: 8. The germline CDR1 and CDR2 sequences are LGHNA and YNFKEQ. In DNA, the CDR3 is TGTGCCAGCAGCCAAGAGAACAGGGGATTAGGTGGCTACACCTTC. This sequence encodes CASSQENRGLGGYTF.

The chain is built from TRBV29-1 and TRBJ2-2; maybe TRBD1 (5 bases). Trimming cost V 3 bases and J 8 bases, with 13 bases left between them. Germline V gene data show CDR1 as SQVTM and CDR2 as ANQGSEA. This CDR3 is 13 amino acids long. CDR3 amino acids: CSVEWGQGGELFF. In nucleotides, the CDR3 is TGCAGCGTTGAGTGGGGTCAGGGAGGGGAGCTGTTTTTT.

The CDR3 bases are TGTGCCAGCTCAATCGGCCGGGGAATAGTAGGAGAGACCCAGTACTTC. Protein: CASSIGRGIVGETQYF. V is TRBV19 and J is TRBJ2-5, with D possibly TRBD2 on 5 matching bases. There are 16 residues in the CDR3. Trimming removed 9 bases at V and 4 bases at J, with 24 bases between. Germline V gene sequence: CDR1 LNHDA, CDR2 SQIVND (reference sequence).

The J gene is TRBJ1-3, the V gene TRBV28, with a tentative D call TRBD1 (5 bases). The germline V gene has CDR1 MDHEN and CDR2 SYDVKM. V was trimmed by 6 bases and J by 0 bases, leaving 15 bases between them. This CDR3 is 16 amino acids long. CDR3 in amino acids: CASRHRAGGSGNTIYF. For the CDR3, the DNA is TGTGCCAGCAGACATCGTGCGGGGGGCTCTGGAAACACCATATATTTT. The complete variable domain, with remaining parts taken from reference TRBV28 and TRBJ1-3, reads DVKVTQSSRYLVKRTGEKVFLECVQDMDHENMFWYRQDPGLGLRLIYFSYDVKMKEKGDIPEGYSVSREKKERFSLILESASTNQTSMYLCASRHRAGGSGNTIYFGEGSWLTVV.

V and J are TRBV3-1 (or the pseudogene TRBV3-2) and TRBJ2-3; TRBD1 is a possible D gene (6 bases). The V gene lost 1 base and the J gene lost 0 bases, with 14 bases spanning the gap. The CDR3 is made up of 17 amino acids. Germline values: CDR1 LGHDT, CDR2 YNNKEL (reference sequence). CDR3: CASSQARTVRSTDTQYF. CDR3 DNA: TGTGCCAGCAGCCAAGCCCGGACAGTTCGAAGCACAGATACGCAGTATTTT.

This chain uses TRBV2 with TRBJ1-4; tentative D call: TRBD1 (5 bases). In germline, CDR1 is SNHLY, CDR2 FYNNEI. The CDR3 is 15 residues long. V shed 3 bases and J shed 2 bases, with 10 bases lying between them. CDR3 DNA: TGTGCCAGCAGTGATTTAGGGGCTACTAATGAAAAACTGTTTTTT. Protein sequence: CASSDLGATNEKLFF.

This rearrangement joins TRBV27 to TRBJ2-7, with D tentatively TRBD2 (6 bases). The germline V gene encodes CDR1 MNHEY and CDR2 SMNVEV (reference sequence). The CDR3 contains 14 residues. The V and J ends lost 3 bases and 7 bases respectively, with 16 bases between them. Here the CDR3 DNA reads TGTGCCAGCAGTTTGGGACTTGGGACTGGAGAGCAGTACTTC. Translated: CASSLGLGTGEQYF.

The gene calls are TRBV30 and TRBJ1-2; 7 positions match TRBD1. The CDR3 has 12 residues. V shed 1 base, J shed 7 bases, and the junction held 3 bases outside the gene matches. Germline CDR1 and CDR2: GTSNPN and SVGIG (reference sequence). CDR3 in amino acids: CAWSDRGSGYTF. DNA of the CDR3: TGTGCCTGGAGTGACAGGGGCAGTGGCTACACCTTC.

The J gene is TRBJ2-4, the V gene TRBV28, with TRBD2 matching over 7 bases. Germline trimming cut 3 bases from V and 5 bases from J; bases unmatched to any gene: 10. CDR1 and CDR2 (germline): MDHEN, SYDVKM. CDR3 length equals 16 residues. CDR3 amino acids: CASSLSGGLGENIQYF. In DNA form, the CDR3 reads TGTGCCAGCAGTTTGTCGGGGGGTTTAGGGGAAAACATTCAGTACTTC.

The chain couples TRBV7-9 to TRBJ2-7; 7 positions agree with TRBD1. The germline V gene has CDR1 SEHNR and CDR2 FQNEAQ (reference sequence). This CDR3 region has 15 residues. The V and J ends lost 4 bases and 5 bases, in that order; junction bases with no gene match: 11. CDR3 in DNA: TGTGCCAGCAGCTCAACCGGGACAGCTTCGGACGAGCAGTACTTC. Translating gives CASSSTGTASDEQYF.

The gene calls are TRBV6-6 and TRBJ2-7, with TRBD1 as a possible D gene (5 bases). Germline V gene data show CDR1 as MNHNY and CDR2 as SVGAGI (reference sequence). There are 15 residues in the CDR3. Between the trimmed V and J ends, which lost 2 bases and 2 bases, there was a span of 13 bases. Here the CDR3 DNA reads TGTGCCAGCAGTTACGGCAGGGCCGAAGCCTACGAGCAGTACTTC. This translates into CASSYGRAEAYEQYF.

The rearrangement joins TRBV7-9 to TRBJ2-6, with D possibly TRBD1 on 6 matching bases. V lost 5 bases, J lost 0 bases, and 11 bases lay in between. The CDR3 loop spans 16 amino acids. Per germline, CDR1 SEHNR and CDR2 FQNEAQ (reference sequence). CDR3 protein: CASSQGYVSGANVLTF. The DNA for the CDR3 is TGTGCCAGCAGCCAGGGGTATGTCTCTGGGGCCAACGTCCTGACTTTC.

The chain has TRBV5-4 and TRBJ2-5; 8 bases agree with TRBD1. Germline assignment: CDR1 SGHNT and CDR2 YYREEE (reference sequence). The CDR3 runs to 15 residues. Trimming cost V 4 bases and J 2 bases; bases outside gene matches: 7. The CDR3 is CASSQPGQEQETQYF. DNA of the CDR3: TGTGCCAGCAGCCAACCGGGACAGGAGCAAGAGACCCAGTACTTC.

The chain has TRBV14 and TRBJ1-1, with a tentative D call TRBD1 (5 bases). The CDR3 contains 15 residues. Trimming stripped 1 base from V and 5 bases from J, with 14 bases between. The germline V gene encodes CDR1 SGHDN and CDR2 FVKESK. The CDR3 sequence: CASSQARQFGTEAFF. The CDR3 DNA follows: TGTGCCAGCAGCCAAGCGCGACAGTTCGGGACTGAAGCTTTCTTT.